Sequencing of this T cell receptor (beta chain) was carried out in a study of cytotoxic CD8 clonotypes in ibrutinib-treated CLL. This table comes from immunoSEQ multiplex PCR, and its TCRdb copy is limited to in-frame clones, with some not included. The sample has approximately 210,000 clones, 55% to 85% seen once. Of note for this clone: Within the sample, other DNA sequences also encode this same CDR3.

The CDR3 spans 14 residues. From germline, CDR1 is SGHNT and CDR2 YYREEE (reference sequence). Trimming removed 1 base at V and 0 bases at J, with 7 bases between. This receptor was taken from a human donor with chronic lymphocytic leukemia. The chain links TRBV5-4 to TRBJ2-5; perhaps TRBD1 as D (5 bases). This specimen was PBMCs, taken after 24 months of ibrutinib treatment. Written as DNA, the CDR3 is TGTGCCAGCAGCTTGAGGGGATACCAAGAGACCCAGTACTTC. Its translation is CASSLRGYQETQYF.